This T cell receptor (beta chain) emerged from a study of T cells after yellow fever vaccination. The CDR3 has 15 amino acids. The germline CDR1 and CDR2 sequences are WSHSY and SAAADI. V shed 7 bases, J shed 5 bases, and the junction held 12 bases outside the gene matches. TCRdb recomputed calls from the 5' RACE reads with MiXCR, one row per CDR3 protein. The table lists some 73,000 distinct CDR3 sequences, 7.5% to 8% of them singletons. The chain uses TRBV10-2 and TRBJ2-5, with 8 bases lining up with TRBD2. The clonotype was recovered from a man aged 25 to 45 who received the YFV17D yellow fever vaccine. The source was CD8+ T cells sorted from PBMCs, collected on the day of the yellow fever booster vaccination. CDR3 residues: CASTPDGGRRETQYF. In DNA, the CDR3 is TGCGCCAGCACCCCGGATGGCGGGAGGAGGGAGACCCAGTACTTC.